This T cell receptor beta chain appears in the sequencing data of a study of blood T cell repertoires in COVID-19 (dated by TCRdb to 2020 to 2022). Context from the whole study: Collaborator samples came from the United States, Italy and Spain and covered acute and convalescent phases of COVID-19. Samples came from the ongoing ImmuneRACE study (first 160 participants) plus 1,254 subjects from 6 global collaborators. The repertoires were released in a freely available public database intended as a resource for research on the immune response to SARS-CoV-2. The prospective study material was composed of cDNA or gDNA derived from T cells, B-cell-depleted T cells, or PBMCs. The dataset comprised deeply sampled blood TCRbeta repertoires from subjects exposed to, actively infected with, or recovered from COVID-19. Where HLA class I and class II types were available, the types were taken from metadata supplied by the sample provider, not from assay-based typing. A de-identified subject ID, COVID-19 status, age in years and sex were almost always included in the sample metadata. Overall study results and their limits: The quantity of clinical and demographic metadata differed by source and by participant and was supplied without curation.

TCRbeta CDR3 regions were amplified from genomic DNA by means of the immunoSEQ Assay, a bias-controlled multiplex PCR. Concerning the study's data processing: Nucleated cell counts per sample were estimated from amplification of reference gene primers within the assay. To quantify the absolute abundance of each unique TCRbeta CDR3 rearrangement, sequence reads were collapsed and filtered. For each sample, productive Simpson clonality was calculated by taking the square root of Simpson's diversity index across productive rearrangements. This immuneACCESS table, as held by TCRdb, lists in-frame sequences with V and J called but not all clones. Of the missing ones, under half trace to an unresolved V gene in checked studies; the others have no known cause. The DNA gave D and trimming, while V, J and clone size come from that table. The sample table records approximately 130,000 clones; 70% to 90% of these occur just once. The ten largest make up roughly 13% of the sample.

Relative to germline, V is missing 0 bases and J is missing 7 bases, with 8 bases of the junction outside any gene match. Taken from the germline V gene (reference sequence), the CDR1 and CDR2 loops are LGHDT and YNNKEL. Taken from cysteine to phenylalanine, the CDR3 has 17 residues. The kept DNA is CDR3 alone, 51 bases in frame from the first base. This clone was detected only once. Which antigen it targets is not known. One base away there is no much larger clone; base qualities are not given. Whole blood was collected in K2EDTA tubes by collaborating institutions according to the institutions' own protocols. For TCRbeta analysis, collaborator samples were shipped as frozen whole blood, as isolated PBMCs, or as DNA extracted from either sample type.

The chain employs TRBV3-1 (or the pseudogene TRBV3-2) and TRBJ2-1; 11 of the junction bases match TRBD1. The specimen sequenced was peripheral blood. The source is a human donor in a cohort sampled during active COVID-19. This receptor has the CDR3 CASSQEVRTGGTNEQFF. The sequenced DNA: TGTGCCAGCAGCCAAGAAGTTAGGACAGGGGGCACGAATGAGCAGTTCTTC.